The 29 T cell receptor beta chains below were found in one sample sequenced in a study of T-cell memory formation after mild COVID-19. One entry per CDR3 protein, called by TCRdb with MiXCR from the 5' RACE reads. The sample records roughly 48,000 distinct CDR3 sequences, 27% being singletons. The material sequenced was PBMCs or a T cell subset sorted from them (not recorded which). These receptors were taken from a man aged 18 to 30 who had mild COVID-19 (a few samples of this study predate the infection). Cell type and time point are not known.

The chain uses TRBV11-1 and TRBJ2-1, with 7 bases that match TRBD2. Germline V CDR1 and CDR2: SGHAT, FQDESV (reference sequence). This CDR3 comprises 18 residues. Trimming at V came to 5 bases and at J to 2 bases, leaving 15 bases not matched to a gene. CDR3 nucleotide sequence: TGTGCCAGCAGCCGAAGAGACGGAGCGGGGAGCACCTACAATGAGCAGTTCTTC. Its translation: CASSRRDGAGSTYNEQFF. Variable domain in full (rest from reference TRBV11-1 and TRBJ2-1): EAEVAQSPRYKITEKSQAVAFWCDPISGHATLYWYRQILGQGPELLVQFQDESVVDDSQLPKDRFSAERLKGVDSTLKIQPAELGDSAMYLCASSRRDGAGSTYNEQFFGPGTRLTVL.

This clonotype was detected only a few times. The chain links TRBV11-2 to TRBJ1-6, with TRBD1 matching over 7 bases. Unmatched junction bases numbered 9, after V lost 3 bases and J lost 7 bases. This CDR3 has 16 amino acids. The germline gives CDR1 SGHAT, CDR2 FQNNGV. The CDR3 DNA reads as TGTGCCAGCAGCTTTCACAATCAGGGGGAAAATTCACCCCTCCACTTT. Translation gives CASSFHNQGENSPLHF.

V is TRBV7-8 and J is TRBJ1-4; D may be TRBD1 (5 bases). Trimming shortened V by 5 bases and J by 4 bases, and 11 bases separated the two germline ends. The CDR3 spans 14 residues. Germline lookup yields CDR1 SGHVS and CDR2 FQNEAQ. CDR3 DNA: TGTGCCAGCAGCCGGGACGGGTATAATGAAAAACTGTTTTTT. As protein: CASSRDGYNEKLFF.

This clonotype was seen more than once but under ten times. The V gene is TRBV6-5, the J gene TRBJ2-1; D possibly corresponds to TRBD2 (7 bases). V was shortened by 6 bases and J by 4 bases, with 16 bases between the two germline ends. The CDR3 consists of 15 residues. Germline CDR1 is MNHEY and CDR2 is SVGAGI. The CDR3 bases are TGTGCCAGCAGCGCAGGGAGGGGGTCGTACAATGAGCAGTTCTTC. This translates into CASSAGRGSYNEQFF.

The V call is TRBV4-2, the J call TRBJ2-7, with D possibly matching TRBD2 (5 bases). CDR1 and CDR2 (germline): LGHNA, YNFKEQ. V was shortened by 0 bases and J by 7 bases, with 16 bases between the two germline ends. The CDR3 covers 15 residues. The CDR3 here is CASSQDGVGSGEQYV. Written as DNA, the CDR3 is TGTGCCAGCAGCCAAGATGGGGTCGGCTCGGGGGAGCAGTACGTC.

The V gene is TRBV29-1, the J gene TRBJ2-1; D is possibly TRBD2 (5 bases). Trimming pared 3 bases from V and 9 bases from J, leaving 21 bases between. The CDR3 is made up of 15 amino acids. The germline CDR1 and CDR2 sequences are SQVTM and ANQGSEA. The CDR3 DNA reads as TGCAGCGTTGAGATTCTGGAGCGGCTAGAGGGTGAGCAGTTCTTC. Protein sequence: CSVEILERLEGEQFF.

This chain uses TRBV7-9 with TRBJ2-1; D remains ambiguous. The CDR3 has 12 residues. Germline V CDR1 and CDR2: SEHNR, FQNEAQ (reference sequence). V gave up 1 base and J gave up 10 bases, with 8 bases separating them. The CDR3 DNA sequence: TGTGCCAGCAGCTTAGGTGGTAGAGAGCAGTTCTTC. It yields the protein CASSLGGREQFF.

V is TRBV7-3 and J is TRBJ2-5; TRBD2 agrees at 13 bases. The J segment lost 1 base and the V segment lost 5 bases, leaving 1 base of the junction unmatched. The germline V gene has CDR1 SGHTA and CDR2 FQGTGA. The CDR3 has 15 amino acids. CDR3 nucleotide sequence: TGTGCCAGCAGCAGGACTAGCGGGGGCCAAGAGACCCAGTACTTC. This sequence encodes CASSRTSGGQETQYF.

The CDR3 DNA sequence: TGTGCCAGCAGCCAAGGGGTACGGGGATCATCCGGGGAGCTGTTTTTT. Translation gives CASSQGVRGSSGELFF. This chain uses TRBV4-2 with TRBJ2-2; possible D gene TRBD2, 5 bases. This CDR3 spans 16 amino acids. CDR1 LGHNA and CDR2 YNFKEQ come from the germline V gene. V was clipped by 1 base and J by 6 bases, with 15 bases between them.

This clonotype was observed at least ten times. The chain employs TRBV12-3 or TRBV12-4 and TRBJ1-2, with D tentatively TRBD1 (6 bases). The CDR3 is made up of 13 amino acids. V gave up 6 bases and J gave up 2 bases, with 10 bases separating them. In nucleotides, the CDR3 is TGTGCCAGCAGCCCCACAGGGAACTATGGCTACACCTTC. Protein sequence: CASSPTGNYGYTF.

The rearrangement uses TRBV24-1 and TRBJ2-2; perhaps TRBD1 as D (5 bases). From germline, CDR1 is KGHDR and CDR2 SFDVKD. The CDR3 has 16 amino acids. The V end was cut by 1 base, the J end by 3 bases, with 11 bases between. CDR3 residues: CATSDFPQGYTGELFF. DNA for the CDR3: TGTGCCACCAGTGATTTCCCTCAGGGATACACCGGGGAGCTGTTTTTT.

V usage is TRBV4-1 and J usage is TRBJ2-2; 11 bases map to TRBD2. Looked up from germline, CDR1 is MGHRA and CDR2 is YSYEKL. The CDR3 loop spans 16 amino acids. V gave up 4 bases and J gave up 3 bases; unmatched junction bases: 4. Written as DNA, the CDR3 is TGCGCCAGCAGCCGAGTAGCGGGGGGGTACACCGGGGAGCTGTTTTTT. Amino acid sequence: CASSRVAGGYTGELFF.

The CDR3 region is CASSLLSGSTDTQYF. As DNA, the CDR3 is TGTGCCAGCAGCTTACTTTCGGGGAGCACAGATACGCAGTATTTT. The chain joins TRBV7-3 to TRBJ2-3; possible D gene TRBD2, 5 bases. CDR1 and CDR2 (germline): SGHTA, FQGTGA. V was cut by 2 bases and J by 0 bases, with 9 bases left in between. CDR3 length equals 15 residues.

This clonotype was detected only once. The V call is TRBV7-9, the J call TRBJ2-5; tentative D call: TRBD2 (6 bases). Germline-derived CDR1 and CDR2 are SEHNR and FQNEAQ (reference sequence). The CDR3 length is 14 residues. V lost 5 bases, J lost 5 bases, and 15 bases lay in between. The CDR3 loop is CASSRRRAGETQYF. The DNA for the CDR3 is TGTGCCAGCAGCCGACGAAGGGCGGGGGAGACCCAGTACTTC.

This clonotype was detected only a few times. This sequence joins TRBV20-1 and TRBJ2-3; 7 bases are a match to TRBD2. CDR3 length: 15 residues. The germline CDR1 and CDR2 sequences are DFQATT and SNEGSKA (reference sequence). The J segment lost 0 bases and the V segment lost 3 bases, leaving 6 bases of the junction unmatched. CDR3: CSARASGTSTDTQYF. CDR3 coding DNA: TGCAGTGCTAGGGCCAGCGGGACTAGCACAGATACGCAGTATTTT.

V is TRBV10-2 and J is TRBJ2-1; 14 nucleotides align to TRBD2. Germline assignment: CDR1 WSHSY and CDR2 SAAADI. CDR3 length: 19 residues. J was trimmed by 0 bases and V by 10 bases; bases with no gene match: 14. The CDR3 sequence is CATSGLAGGATSSYNEQFF. The CDR3 DNA is TGCGCCACCTCCGGACTAGCGGGGGGAGCCACGAGCTCCTACAATGAGCAGTTCTTC.

The CDR3 DNA reads TGCGCCAGCAGCCAGTACAGGGCTCGGGATCAGCCCCAGCATTTT. As protein: CASSQYRARDQPQHF. The gene calls are TRBV4-3 and TRBJ1-5; tentatively, D is TRBD1 (6 bases). The V gene lost 3 bases and the J gene lost 5 bases, with 14 bases spanning the gap. Germline lookup yields CDR1 LGHNA and CDR2 YSLEER. CDR3 length equals 15 residues.

V and J are TRBV5-1 and TRBJ2-3, with 11 positions matching TRBD2. V lost 4 bases to trimming and J lost 4 bases; unmatched junction nucleotides: 2. The CDR3 spans 14 residues. Germline-derived CDR1 and CDR2 are SGHRS and YFSETQ. The CDR3 region is CASSTGLAADTQYF. The CDR3 bases are TGCGCCAGCAGCACGGGACTAGCGGCAGATACGCAGTATTTT.

The chain has TRBV16 and TRBJ2-5; tentative D call: TRBD2 (5 bases). Trimming stripped 1 base from V and 2 bases from J, with 17 bases between. This CDR3 has 17 residues. Germline-derived CDR1 and CDR2 are KGHSY and FQNENV. This CDR3 is CASSQFKDGVLQETQYF. DNA for the CDR3: TGTGCCAGCAGCCAATTTAAGGACGGGGTGCTACAAGAGACCCAGTACTTC.

This chain uses TRBV7-8 with TRBJ1-1, with unresolved D. Germline values: CDR1 SGHVS, CDR2 FQNEAQ. V was pared by 3 bases and J by 11 bases, with 10 bases between. The CDR3 covers 11 residues. The CDR3 sequence: CASSFGQRAFF. In DNA form, the CDR3 reads TGTGCCAGCAGCTTCGGGCAGAGGGCTTTCTTT.

The gene calls are TRBV4-1 and TRBJ2-3, with 7 bases fitting TRBD2. CDR3 size: 18 residues. Germline CDR1 reads MGHRA; CDR2 reads YSYEKL. V was pared by 0 bases and J by 0 bases, with 9 bases of the junction left unmatched. CDR3 sequence: CASSQDRLTGGSTDTQYF. The CDR3 DNA reads TGCGCCAGCAGCCAAGATCGGTTAACGGGAGGAAGCACAGATACGCAGTATTTT.

CDR3 in amino acids: CASSQGAPDTQYF. As DNA, the CDR3 is TGTGCCAGCAGCCAAGGTGCCCCAGATACGCAGTATTTT. V is TRBV3-1 and J is TRBJ2-3, with no clear D. Germline V gives CDR1 LGHDT, CDR2 YNNKEL (reference sequence). V lost 1 base to trimming and J lost 4 bases, with 6 bases between them. This CDR3 comprises 13 residues.

The chain employs TRBV7-9 and TRBJ2-5, with D possibly called TRBD1 or TRBD2 (5 bases each). Germline loops: CDR1 SEHNR, CDR2 FQNEAQ (reference sequence). This CDR3 has 13 amino acids. V lost 5 bases and J lost 3, with 10 bases in between. CDR3 sequence: CASSPGTEETQYF. The CDR3 nucleotides read TGTGCCAGCAGCCCGGGGACGGAAGAGACCCAGTACTTC.

This sequence joins TRBV4-2 and TRBJ2-1; no reliable D call. Germline values: CDR1 LGHNA, CDR2 YNFKEQ. The ends were cut back, 1 base at V and 7 bases at J, with 5 bases in the middle. The CDR3 totals 12 residues. CDR3 region: CASSQGKNEQFF. DNA for the CDR3: TGTGCCAGCAGCCAAGGAAAAAATGAGCAGTTCTTC.

The rearrangement uses TRBV12-3 or TRBV12-4 and TRBJ1-1; the match to TRBD1 covers 8 bases. The CDR3 length is 15 residues. V gave up 5 bases and J gave up 0 bases; unmatched junction bases: 5. In nucleotides, the CDR3 is TGTGCCAGCAGTCTCGGACAGGGCATGAACACTGAAGCTTTCTTT. Amino acids: CASSLGQGMNTEAFF.

This sequence joins TRBV29-1 and TRBJ2-2; a possible D gene is TRBD1 (5 bases). V lost 0 bases and J 4 bases, leaving 18 bases between the germline ends. Looked up from germline, CDR1 is SQVTM and CDR2 is ANQGSEA. The CDR3 consists of 17 residues. CDR3 sequence: CSVEEGQGNLGTGELFF. DNA for the CDR3: TGCAGCGTTGAAGAGGGGCAGGGAAATTTAGGCACCGGGGAGCTGTTTTTT.

This clonotype was picked up a small number of times. This chain links TRBV7-6 with TRBJ1-2; 9 bases are a match to TRBD1. This CDR3 is built from 15 residues. V gave up 5 bases and J gave up 4 bases; unmatched junction bases: 8. Germline V gene lookup returns CDR1 SGHVS and CDR2 FNYEAQ. The CDR3 bases are TGTGCCAGCAGCCCCCCGGGACAGGGTACCTATGGCTACACCTTC. It codes for CASSPPGQGTYGYTF.

The chain recombines TRBV4-2 with TRBJ2-1, with 7 positions matching TRBD2. CDR1 and CDR2 from the germline V gene are LGHNA and YNFKEQ. The CDR3 is 16 amino acids. After removal of 0 bases from V and 5 bases from J, the junction contained 7 bases not matched to a gene. Here the CDR3 DNA reads TGTGCCAGCAGCCAAGATGAAGCGGGGTTTAACAATGAGCAGTTCTTC. Protein sequence: CASSQDEAGFNNEQFF.

The rearrangement links TRBV7-3 to TRBJ2-1; 8 nucleotides agree with TRBD2. From germline, CDR1 is SGHTA and CDR2 FQGTGA. The CDR3 is 15 amino acids. The V segment lost 11 bases and the J segment 9 bases; nucleotides outside the gene matches: 18. The CDR3 DNA sequence: TGTGCCGAAAACGAACAGCGGGGGCACTTCGGTGAGCAGTTCTTC. This translates into CAENEQRGHFGEQFF. Using reference TRBV7-3 and TRBJ2-1 for the parts outside the CDR3, the full variable domain is GAGVSQTPSNKVTEKGKYVELRCDPISGHTALYWYRQSLGQGPEFLIYFQGTGAADDSGLPNDRFFAVRPEGSVSTLKIQRTERGDSAVYLCAENEQRGHFGEQFFGPGTRLTVL.